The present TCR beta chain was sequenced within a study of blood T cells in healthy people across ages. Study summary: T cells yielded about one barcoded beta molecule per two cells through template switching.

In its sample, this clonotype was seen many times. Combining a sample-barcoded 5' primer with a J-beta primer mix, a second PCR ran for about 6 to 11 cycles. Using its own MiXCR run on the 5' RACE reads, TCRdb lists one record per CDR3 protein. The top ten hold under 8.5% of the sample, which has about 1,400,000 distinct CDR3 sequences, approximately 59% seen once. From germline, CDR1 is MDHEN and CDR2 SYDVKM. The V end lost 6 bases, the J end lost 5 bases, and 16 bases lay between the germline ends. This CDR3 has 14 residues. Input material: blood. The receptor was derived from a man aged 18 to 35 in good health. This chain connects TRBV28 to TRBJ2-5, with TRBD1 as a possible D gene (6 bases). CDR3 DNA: TGTGCCAGCAGGAAACCACAGGGTTTGGAGACCCAGTACTTC. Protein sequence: CASRKPQGLETQYF.